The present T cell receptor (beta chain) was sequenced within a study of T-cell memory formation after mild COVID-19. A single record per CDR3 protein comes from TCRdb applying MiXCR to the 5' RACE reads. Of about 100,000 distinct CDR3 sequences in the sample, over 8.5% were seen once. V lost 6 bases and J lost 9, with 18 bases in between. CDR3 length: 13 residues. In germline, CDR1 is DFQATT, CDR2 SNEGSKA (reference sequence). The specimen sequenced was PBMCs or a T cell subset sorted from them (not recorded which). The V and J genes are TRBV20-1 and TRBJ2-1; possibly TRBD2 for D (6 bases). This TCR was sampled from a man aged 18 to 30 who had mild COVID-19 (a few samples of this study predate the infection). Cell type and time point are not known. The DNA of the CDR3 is TGCAGTGCCCAAGGGCGGGAACCCACTGAGCAGTTCTTC. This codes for CSAQGREPTEQFF.